The 15 T cell receptor beta chains below come from one sample, sequenced in a study of early T cells in non-severe SARS-CoV-2 infection. TCRdb reanalysed the 5' RACE reads using MiXCR and keeps one entry per CDR3 protein. This table holds 30,000 to 40,000 distinct CDR3 sequences, around 6.8% found once. Sequenced here: whole blood, sampled at baseline. The receptors were gathered from an adult who was a healthcare worker with PCR-confirmed SARS-CoV-2 infection or an uninfected control (not recorded which).

The table lists this clonotype with many counts. The genes are TRBV6-5 and TRBJ2-2, with 11 bases fitting TRBD2. V lost 2 bases to trimming and J lost 0 bases; unmatched junction nucleotides: 8. The CDR3 contains 19 residues. CDR1 is MNHEY, CDR2 SVGAGI, per germline. CDR3 protein: CASSYGTSGPEANTGELFF. In DNA, the CDR3 is TGTGCCAGCAGTTACGGGACTAGCGGTCCCGAGGCGAACACCGGGGAGCTGTTTTTT.

This clonotype has a count of ten or more. The rearrangement uses TRBV5-1 and TRBJ2-3; 10 bases line up with TRBD2. Germline values: CDR1 SGHRS, CDR2 YFSETQ. The CDR3 consists of 16 residues. Trimming at V came to 3 bases and at J to 2 bases, leaving 6 bases not matched to a gene. CDR3 DNA sequence: TGCGCCAGCAGCTCCGGACTAGCGGTAAACACAGATACGCAGTATTTT. Translation gives CASSSGLAVNTDTQYF.

This clonotype appeared a few times. V is TRBV20-1 and J is TRBJ2-7, with 9 bases fitting TRBD1. CDR1 is DFQATT and CDR2 is SNEGSKA in the germline V gene (reference sequence). The CDR3 runs to 15 residues. V trimming: 5 bases; J trimming: 0 bases; junction bases outside the gene matches: 8. The CDR3 nucleotides read TGCAGTGCTCCGCCGGGACAGGGTAGCTCCTACGAGCAGTACTTC. Translation gives CSAPPGQGSSYEQYF.

This clonotype was seen only a few times. CDR3 sequence reads: CASSQDLRSGSAFGTEAFF. The CDR3 nucleotides read TGTGCCAGCAGCCAAGATCTTCGATCGGGATCGGCCTTCGGAACTGAAGCTTTCTTT. This chain connects TRBV3-1 to TRBJ1-1; D is unresolved. V dropped 0 bases and J dropped 5 bases, with 25 bases sitting between them. The V gene's germline CDR1 is LGHDT and CDR2 YNNKEL (reference sequence). The CDR3 covers 19 residues.

This clonotype was detected many times. The chain uses TRBV6-2 or TRBV6-3 and TRBJ2-7, with D maybe TRBD2 (6 bases). The CDR3 is 13 amino acids. The V gene lost 6 bases and the J gene lost 2 bases, with 11 bases spanning the gap. CDR1 and CDR2 (germline): MNHEY, SVGEGT. In DNA form, the CDR3 reads TGTGCCAGCAGCCCGGGACTTACCTACGAGCAGTACGTC. Its translation is CASSPGLTYEQYV.

This chain uses TRBV29-1 with TRBJ2-2; 8 positions agree with TRBD1. V was pared by 7 bases and J by 5 bases, with 9 bases of the junction left unmatched. Germline V lookup: CDR1 SQVTM, CDR2 ANQGSEA. This CDR3 is built from 14 residues. CDR3 region: CSAGGRGRTGELFF. As DNA, the CDR3 is TGCAGCGCCGGGGGCAGGGGGCGAACCGGGGAGCTGTTTTTT.

This clonotype was detected ten times or more. The genes are TRBV7-2 and TRBJ2-3; 7 bases are shared with TRBD2. The CDR3 covers 15 residues. V lost 5 bases, J lost 0 bases, and 5 bases stayed unmatched. Germline V CDR1 and CDR2: SGHTA, FQGNSA. The CDR3 sequence: CASSLYSGSTDTQYF. CDR3 in DNA: TGTGCCAGCAGCCTATATAGCGGGAGCACAGATACGCAGTATTTT.

This clonotype has ten or more counts. V gene TRBV6-2 or TRBV6-3 combines with J gene TRBJ2-1; TRBD1 matches at 8 bases. The V segment lost 5 bases and the J segment 10 bases; nucleotides outside the gene matches: 10. There are 14 residues in the CDR3. In germline, CDR1 is MNHEY, CDR2 SVGEGT. CDR3 DNA: TGTGCCAGCAGTCTGGGGACAGGAGCTGCGGAGCAGTTCTTC. It encodes CASSLGTGAAEQFF.

This clonotype has at least ten counts. The V call is TRBV4-3, the J call TRBJ1-2, with 7 bases aligning to TRBD1. The CDR3 contains 14 residues. V lost 4 bases and J lost 0; bases outside the gene matches: 2. Germline V gene data show CDR1 as LGHNA and CDR2 as YSLEER. CDR3 region: CASSPGQTNYGYTF. Here the CDR3 DNA reads TGCGCCAGCAGCCCGGGACAGACTAACTATGGCTACACCTTC.

The chain joins TRBV21-1 to TRBJ2-3; the D call in the table, TRBD2, was not verified against the DNA. TRBV21-1 counts as a pseudogene. The CDR3 is 15 residues long. CDR3 region: CASSKELGRTDTQYF. CDR3 nucleotides: TGTGCCAGCAGCAAAGAACTAGGGAGGACAGATACGCAGTATTTT.

This clonotype appeared a few times. This chain uses TRBV6-5 with TRBJ2-1; maybe TRBD1 (5 bases). V was pared by 6 bases and J by 2 bases, with 11 bases between. Germline V CDR1 and CDR2: MNHEY, SVGAGI. CDR3 length equals 14 residues. The CDR3 DNA reads TGTGCCAGCAGGGTAGGGGTCCCCTACAATGAGCAGTTCTTC. It specifies CASRVGVPYNEQFF.

There are many counts of this clonotype. The gene calls are TRBV20-1 and TRBJ1-2, with D unclear. Trimming took off 4 bases at V and 0 bases at J, with 9 bases between the two ends. In germline, CDR1 is DFQATT, CDR2 SNEGSKA (reference sequence). This CDR3 region has 13 residues. CDR3 sequence (DNA): TGCAGTGCTATCGCTCTTTCTAACTATGGCTACACCTTC. It encodes CSAIALSNYGYTF.

As for this clonotype: This sequence may be a read error, since a much larger clone differs from it by one base. The rearrangement uses TRBV7-6 and TRBJ2-3, with D possibly TRBD1 on 6 matching bases. This CDR3 has 14 residues. Deletions cut 4 bases from V and 1 base from J, with 9 bases between. The germline CDR1 and CDR2 sequences are SGHVS and FNYEAQ. The CDR3, as DNA: TGTGCCAGCAGCTCAGCAGGGGGCACAGATACGCAGTATTTT. Its protein product is CASSSAGGTDTQYF.

This clonotype was observed many times. The chain combines TRBV29-1 with TRBJ2-7; 10 positions agree with TRBD1. Trimming took 0 bases from V and 3 from J; bases not matched to a gene: 5. CDR1 and CDR2 (germline): SQVTM, ANQGSEA. There are 15 residues in the CDR3. In DNA, the CDR3 is TGCAGCGTTGAAGATCGGACAGGGGGTCTCTACGAGCAGTACTTC. Translation: CSVEDRTGGLYEQYF.

By its share, this clonotype is medium-sized. The chain links TRBV20-1 to TRBJ2-7; D assignment may be TRBD1 or TRBD2 (5 bases each). The length of the CDR3 is 16 residues. V was pared by 0 bases and J by 0 bases, with 15 bases between. Germline V gene data show CDR1 as DFQATT and CDR2 as SNEGSKA (reference sequence). CDR3 nucleotides: TGCAGTGCTAGAGACCCGGGACCCAGTTCCTCCTACGAGCAGTACTTC. It encodes CSARDPGPSSSYEQYF.